This TCR beta chain was profiled in a study of T cells in narcolepsy listed by TCRdb under 2018. About the study as a whole: Healthy control donors were enrolled in the study alongside patients who had narcolepsy type 1 or type 2 (NT1, NT2). To look for autoreactive T cells in narcolepsy patients that target self-antigens of hypocretin neurons (hypocretin, TRIB2), the study used TCR Vbeta sequencing to follow clonotypes in blood and CSF.

For TCR Vbeta sequencing, memory CD4+ T cells were sorted ex vivo from the peripheral blood of both healthy controls and narcolepsy patients. As regards this clone: Its antigen has not been determined. Base qualities are not recorded, but no much larger clone differs from it by a single base.

CDR1 and CDR2 are read off the germline V gene as SQVTM and ANQGSEA. For this chain, trimming is 4 bases at the V end and 6 bases at the J end, and the number of junction bases without a gene match is 7. The CDR3 contains 13 residues, cysteine and phenylalanine counted. Only the CDR3 region is kept as DNA, spanning 39 bases read in frame from base 1. Beyond this particular receptor, the publication reports: In plots comparing CSF and blood CD4+ T cell clonotypes from the same patient, HCRT-specific and TRIB2-specific autoreactive clonotypes were highlighted. Certain blood memory CD4+ repertoires from patients and controls had no sequences that matched autoreactive T cell clones. According to the report, autoreactive clonotypes were detected serially in the blood of the same patients and of different patients, but not in healthy controls. Numbers of sequenced blood memory CD4+ clonotypes were comparable, with averages of approximately 39,000 in patients and 33,354 in controls.

Preparation of the library involved the immunoSEQ multiplex PCR assay. TCRdb carries this immuneACCESS record with in-frame sequences only. Its versions omit some clonotypes, under half of them owing to an unresolved V gene in the studies checked, with the rest unexplained. Here the sample has tens of thousands of clones; more than 75% occur a single time. The top ten clonotypes cover 0.9% to 1.2% of the sample. The clonotype was recovered from a human donor in good health. The chain uses TRBV29-1 and TRBJ2-7; TRBD1 aligns with 9 central bases. The sequencing input was memory (CD45RA-) CD4+ T cells from blood. This specimen's cell subset or site label, per the study, means: memory T cells sorted ex vivo from peripheral blood. The DNA reads as follows: TGCAGCGTTGGTGAGGGGACAGGGATCGAGCAGTACTTC. It is translated as CSVGEGTGIEQYF.